These 14 T cell receptor beta chains originate from one sample sequenced in a study of long-term antiretroviral therapy in people with HIV. Samples were assayed with immunoSEQ v3.0 at survey level. The assay was immunoSEQ multiplex PCR, and TCRdb's table has in-frame clones only and misses some. The table has 15,000 to 20,000 clones, 80% to 90% seen once; the top ten hold about 4%. Sequenced here: unsorted PBMCs, sampled 2.1 years after starting antiretroviral therapy. All receptors derive from a man aged 18 to 35 with HIV.

The chain is built from TRBV9 and TRBJ2-2, with D maybe TRBD2 (5 bases). Germline V gives CDR1 SGDLS, CDR2 YYNGEE. With 4 bases removed from V and 2 bases from J, the gap between germline ends came to 12 bases. The CDR3 covers 15 residues. The CDR3 DNA reads as TGTGCCAGCAGCCAACGACCGGGAAACACCGGGGAGCTGTTTTTT. Residues: CASSQRPGNTGELFF.

This clone was recorded only once. V gene TRBV6-5 combines with J gene TRBJ2-5, with 10 bases matching TRBD2. The CDR3 totals 15 residues. Germline V gene sequence: CDR1 MNHEY, CDR2 SVGAGI. The V gene end was trimmed by 6 bases and the J gene end by 0 bases; junction bases not matched to a gene: 4. Written as DNA, the CDR3 is TGTGCCAGCAGCCCCACTAGCGGGGACCAAGAGACCCAGTACTTC. Translated, it gives CASSPTSGDQETQYF.

The rearrangement joins TRBV9 to TRBJ1-4; D possibly corresponds to TRBD1 (5 bases). CDR1 and CDR2 from the germline V gene are SGDLS and YYNGEE. V was clipped by 0 bases and J by 1 base, with 7 bases between them. The CDR3 is 15 residues long. CDR3: CASSVGDRTNEKLFF. The CDR3 nucleotides are TGTGCCAGCAGCGTAGGGGACCGAACTAATGAAAAACTGTTTTTT.

This clone was picked up a small number of times. The rearrangement links TRBV7-9 to TRBJ1-1; unclear D gene. V lost 2 bases, J lost 1 base, and 5 bases lay in between. Germline CDR1 and CDR2: SEHNR and FQNEAQ (reference sequence). This CDR3 has 13 amino acids. CDR3 bases: TGTGCCAGCAGCTTACTATCGAACACTGAAGCTTTCTTT. Encoded protein: CASSLLSNTEAFF.

This chain links TRBV18 with TRBJ1-3; D is unresolved. The V and J ends lost 5 bases and 2 bases respectively, with 7 bases between them. There are 13 residues in the CDR3. Germline CDR1 reads KGHSH; CDR2 reads LQKENI. Here the CDR3 reads CASSSGAGNTIYF. CDR3 coding DNA: TGTGCCAGCTCATCGGGCGCTGGAAACACCATATATTTT.

The chain uses TRBV6-5 and TRBJ1-1; no clear D. Per the germline V gene, CDR1 is MNHEY and CDR2 is SVGAGI. This CDR3 spans 13 amino acids. Trimming removed 2 bases from V and 1 base from J, with 5 bases in between. CDR3 bases: TGTGCCAGCAGTTACGCACCGAACACTGAAGCTTTCTTT. Encoded protein: CASSYAPNTEAFF.

This rearrangement joins TRBV9 to TRBJ2-7, with D perhaps TRBD1 or TRBD2 (5 bases each). V lost 0 bases and J lost 0, with 10 bases in between. Germline V CDR1 and CDR2: SGDLS, YYNGEE. The CDR3 loop spans 15 amino acids. CDR3 amino acids: CASSVDEGPSYEQYF. The CDR3 DNA follows: TGTGCCAGCAGCGTAGACGAGGGGCCCTCCTACGAGCAGTACTTC.

This clone was counted between two and nine times. The V gene is TRBV2, the J gene TRBJ2-1; D gene uncertain. Germline CDR1 is SNHLY and CDR2 is FYNNEI. The CDR3 has 13 amino acids. The V gene lost 8 bases and the J gene lost 7 bases, with 15 bases spanning the gap. DNA of the CDR3: TGTGCCAGCGGAGCTAGTTATCGAAATGAGCAGTTCTTC. Translating it yields CASGASYRNEQFF.

The chain has TRBV4-2 and TRBJ1-2, with 10 bases lining up with TRBD1. This CDR3 region has 20 residues. J gave up 4 bases and V 1 base, and 18 bases lay outside the gene matches. Germline lookup yields CDR1 LGHNA and CDR2 YNFKEQ. The DNA for the CDR3 is TGTGCCAGCAGCCAAGGATTTCGGGACTCCGGGACAGGGGATTTCTATGGCTACACCTTC. This sequence encodes CASSQGFRDSGTGDFYGYTF.

This chain links TRBV13 with TRBJ2-7; possibly TRBD1 for D (5 bases). The CDR3 has 14 amino acids. Germline V gene data show CDR1 as PRHDT and CDR2 as FYEKMQ (reference sequence). With 4 bases removed from V and 2 bases from J, the gap between germline ends came to 12 bases. This CDR3 reads CASSSTGVTYEQYF. In DNA, the CDR3 is TGTGCCAGCAGCTCCACAGGTGTTACCTACGAGCAGTACTTC.

This clone showed up just once. The chain recombines TRBV6-6 with TRBJ1-1; D possibly corresponds to TRBD1 (6 bases). The CDR3 is 16 amino acids. Trimming stripped 2 bases from V and 6 bases from J, with 19 bases between. The V gene's germline CDR1 is MNHNY and CDR2 SVGAGI (reference sequence). CDR3 bases: TGTGCCAGCAGTTACCATTGGGGGCCGGAGGGCCCTGAAGCTTTCTTT. Translating gives CASSYHWGPEGPEAFF.

This sequence joins TRBV4-3 and TRBJ2-2; TRBD2 is a possible D gene (6 bases). The V gene lost 0 bases and the J gene lost 5 bases, with 7 bases spanning the gap. This CDR3 has 14 residues. Looked up from germline, CDR1 is LGHNA and CDR2 is YSLEER. Here the CDR3 DNA reads TGCGCCAGCAGCCAAGAAGGGAGGACCGGGGAGCTGTTTTTT. Its protein is CASSQEGRTGELFF.

This clone was seen only a few times. Written as DNA, the CDR3 is TGTGCCAGCAGCTTACCCCCCTACGAGCAGTACTTC. This encodes CASSLPPYEQYF. V and J are TRBV7-2 and TRBJ2-7; D not resolved. Trimming took 2 bases from V and 2 from J, leaving 4 bases between them. The germline V gene encodes CDR1 SGHTA and CDR2 FQGNSA. The CDR3 has 12 amino acids.

The chain is built from TRBV6-1 and TRBJ2-7; D uncertain. CDR1 is MNHNS and CDR2 is SASEGT in the germline V gene. This CDR3 contains 11 residues. V was trimmed by 7 bases and J by 4 bases, leaving 8 bases between them. This CDR3 reads CASTSLYEQYF. For the CDR3, the DNA is TGTGCCAGCACGAGCCTTTACGAGCAGTACTTC.